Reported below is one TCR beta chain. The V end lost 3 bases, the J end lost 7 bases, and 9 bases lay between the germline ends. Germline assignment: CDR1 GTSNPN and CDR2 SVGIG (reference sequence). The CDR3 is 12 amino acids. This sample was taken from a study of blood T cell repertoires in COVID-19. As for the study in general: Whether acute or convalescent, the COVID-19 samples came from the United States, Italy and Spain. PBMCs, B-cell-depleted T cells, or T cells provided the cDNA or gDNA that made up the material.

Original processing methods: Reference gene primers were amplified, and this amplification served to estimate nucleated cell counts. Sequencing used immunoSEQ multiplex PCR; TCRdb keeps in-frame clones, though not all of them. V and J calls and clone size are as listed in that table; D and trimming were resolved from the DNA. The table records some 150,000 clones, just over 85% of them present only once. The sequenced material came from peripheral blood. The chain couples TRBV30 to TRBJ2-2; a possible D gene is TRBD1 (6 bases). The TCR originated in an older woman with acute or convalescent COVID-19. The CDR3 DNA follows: TGTGCCTGGAGCCCAGGGGTCGGGGAGCTGTTTTTT. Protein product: CAWSPGVGELFF.